A single count supports the clone carrying this T cell receptor (beta chain). This sample is part of a study of shared clonotypes between healthy human individuals. TCRdb keeps only in-frame clones here, not all; method: immunoSEQ multiplex PCR. The sample consists of 1.6 million or so clones, approximately 98.5% of them appearing once. The sequenced material came from naive CD4+ T cells sorted from blood. Described subset: CD45RA+ positively selected. This sequence was found in a man between 25 and 39 years old in good health.

CDR3 sequence reads: CASSLVPTSGFNTGELFF. The CDR3 DNA follows: TGTGCCAGCAGCTTAGTGCCCACTAGCGGGTTCAACACCGGGGAGCTGTTTTTT. The V and J genes are TRBV7-2 and TRBJ2-2; TRBD2 aligns across 9 bases. Unmatched junction bases numbered 8, after V lost 1 base and J lost 2 bases. Germline CDR1 reads SGHTA; CDR2 reads FQGNSA. The CDR3 has 18 residues.